This TCR beta chain was profiled in a study of blood T cell repertoires in COVID-19. Overall study: Sources were T cells, B-cell-depleted T cells, or PBMCs; the material itself was cDNA or gDNA.

Source study methods: Researchers report that nucleated cell counts were estimated from reference gene primer amplification. The method was immunoSEQ multiplex PCR; TCRdb's version includes in-frame clones alone and lacks a portion of them. V and J calls and clone size are as listed in that table; D and trimming were resolved from the DNA. The sample includes tens of thousands of clones, just over 90% of them seen just once. Deletions cut 4 bases from V and 6 bases from J, with 18 bases between. CDR3 length: 16 residues. CDR1 is LNHDA, CDR2 SQIVND, per germline (reference sequence). The genes are TRBV19 and TRBJ2-2, with a possible D match to TRBD2 (5 bases). This receptor was identified in a man aged 55 to 69 with acute or convalescent COVID-19. The material sequenced was peripheral blood. The CDR3 DNA reads as TGTGCCAGTAGTACCGGGGTTAGTAGGGAGCCCGGGGAGCTGTTTTTT. As protein: CASSTGVSREPGELFF.